The 6 T cell receptor beta chains below all came from one sample that was sequenced in a study of control samples from healthy donors and cancer patients. The protocol was immunoSEQ multiplex PCR, while the TCRdb copy is restricted to in-frame clones and leaves out a portion. The table shows 100,000 to 150,000 clones, with approximately 92% occurring only once. The sequencing sample was made of PBMCs. The source is a man at least 80 years old with head and neck cancer.

The chain uses TRBV19 and TRBJ1-2; no definite D call. This CDR3 region has 12 residues. The germline gives CDR1 LNHDA, CDR2 SQIVND (reference sequence). The ends were cut back, 7 bases at V and 3 bases at J, with 9 bases in the middle. The CDR3 is CASTSQDYGYTF. The CDR3 DNA reads TGTGCCAGTACGTCCCAGGACTATGGCTACACCTTC.

The chain links TRBV10-3 to TRBJ2-7, with D unresolved. V was shortened by 0 bases and J by 2 bases, with 2 bases between the two germline ends. Germline CDR1 and CDR2: ENHRY and SYGVKD. The CDR3 has 12 residues. CDR3 sequence (DNA): TGTGCCATCAGTGAGTCGGCCTACGAGCAGTACTTC. Translated, it gives CAISESAYEQYF.

J is TRBJ2-7 and V is TRBV4-1, with TRBD1 identical over 8 bases. The CDR3 runs 14 residues. V gave up 4 bases and J gave up 1 base; unmatched junction bases: 3. Germline V gives CDR1 MGHRA, CDR2 YSYEKL. As DNA, the CDR3 is TGCGCCAGCAGCCTTGGACAGGGTTCCTACGAGCAGTACTTC. Translation gives CASSLGQGSYEQYF.

The chain uses TRBV30 and TRBJ2-7; possibly TRBD2 for D (7 bases). The V end lost 3 bases, the J end lost 3 bases, and 18 bases lay between the germline ends. Germline V gives CDR1 GTSNPN, CDR2 SVGIG (reference sequence). The CDR3 is made up of 15 amino acids. CDR3 nucleotide sequence: TGTGCCTGGAGGTATTTCGGCGGGGGCATCTACGAGCAGTACTTC. It yields the protein CAWRYFGGGIYEQYF.

The V and J genes are TRBV11-2 and TRBJ2-7; D may correspond to TRBD1 or TRBD2 (5 bases each). Trimming stripped 3 bases from V and 0 bases from J, with 15 bases between. This CDR3 region has 16 residues. Germline V gene data show CDR1 as SGHAT and CDR2 as FQNNGV. CDR3 amino acids: CASSFGTRTYSYEQYF. The CDR3 DNA follows: TGTGCCAGCAGCTTCGGGACGCGGACGTACTCCTACGAGCAGTACTTC. Using reference TRBV11-2 and TRBJ2-7 for the parts outside the CDR3, the full variable domain is EAGVAQSPRYKIIEKRQSVAFWCNPISGHATLYWYQQILGQGPKLLIQFQNNGVVDDSQLPKDRFSAERLKGVDSTLKIQPAKLEDSAVYLCASSFGTRTYSYEQYFGPGTRLTVT.

Turning to this clone: Other nucleotide sequences in the sample specify the same CDR3. The gene calls are TRBV5-6 and TRBJ2-7; D is unresolved. Trimming took 4 bases from V and 3 from J, leaving 5 bases between them. Germline V gene data show CDR1 as SGHDT and CDR2 as YYEEEE. CDR3 length equals 11 residues. CDR3 DNA sequence: TGTGCCAGCAGCCTAGGCTACGAGCAGTACTTC. Its translation is CASSLGYEQYF. Variable domain in full (rest from reference TRBV5-6 and TRBJ2-7): DAGVTQSPTHLIKTRGQQVTLRCSPKSGHDTVSWYQQALGQGPQFIFQYYEEEERQRGNFPDRFSGHQFPNYSSELNVNALLLGDSALYLCASSLGYEQYFGPGTRLTVT.